Listed here is a single T cell receptor beta chain. Its matching antigen is unknown. Assay used: immunoSEQ multiplex PCR; TCRdb lists only in-frame clones, some missing. There are 150,000 to 200,000 clones in the sample; 70% to 90% occur only once, and roughly 6% lies in the top ten. These data belong to a study of Ad26.COV2.S vaccination and SARS-CoV-2 variants. Whole-study findings and limits: Those who received the vaccine showed greater spike-specific TCR breadth than those given placebo. Analyses that measured TCR breadth and depth may have underestimated total T cell responses. It was found that vaccine and placebo recipients had similar non-spike TCR breadth.

Trimming stripped 7 bases from V and 10 bases from J, with 16 bases between. The CDR3 is 12 residues long. The germline CDR1 and CDR2 sequences are SEHNR and FQNEAQ (reference sequence). The receptor comes from a human donor who had recovered from COVID-19. The rearrangement joins TRBV7-9 to TRBJ1-1, with D perhaps matching TRBD1 (6 bases). This specimen consisted of peripheral blood, obtained after recovery from COVID-19. The CDR3 sequence: CASKTGSWRAFF. The CDR3, as DNA: TGTGCCAGCAAGACAGGCTCATGGCGAGCTTTCTTT.